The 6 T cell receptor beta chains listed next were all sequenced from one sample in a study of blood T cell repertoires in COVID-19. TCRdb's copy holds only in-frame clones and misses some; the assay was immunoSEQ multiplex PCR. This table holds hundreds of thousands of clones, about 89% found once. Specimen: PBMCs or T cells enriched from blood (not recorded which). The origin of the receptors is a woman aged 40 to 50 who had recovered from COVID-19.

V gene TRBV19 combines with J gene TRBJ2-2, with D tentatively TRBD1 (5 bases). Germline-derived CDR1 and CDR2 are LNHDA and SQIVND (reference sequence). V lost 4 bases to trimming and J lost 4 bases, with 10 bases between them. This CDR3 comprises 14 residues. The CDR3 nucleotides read TGTGCCAGTAGTAACAGGCCCCCCACCGGGGAGCTGTTTTTT. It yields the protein CASSNRPPTGELFF.

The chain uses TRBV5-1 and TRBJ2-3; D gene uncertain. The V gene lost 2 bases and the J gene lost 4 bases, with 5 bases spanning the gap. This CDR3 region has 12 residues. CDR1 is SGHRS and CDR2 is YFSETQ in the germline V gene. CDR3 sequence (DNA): TGCGCCAGCAGCTTCCTCTCAGATACGCAGTATTTT. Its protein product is CASSFLSDTQYF.

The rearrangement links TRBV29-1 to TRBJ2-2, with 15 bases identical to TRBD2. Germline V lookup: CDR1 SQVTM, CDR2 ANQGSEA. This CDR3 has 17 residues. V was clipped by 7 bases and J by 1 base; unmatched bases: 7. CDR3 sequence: CSGSGTSGGRNTGELFF. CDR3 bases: TGCAGCGGTTCCGGGACTAGCGGGGGGCGGAACACCGGGGAGCTGTTTTTT.

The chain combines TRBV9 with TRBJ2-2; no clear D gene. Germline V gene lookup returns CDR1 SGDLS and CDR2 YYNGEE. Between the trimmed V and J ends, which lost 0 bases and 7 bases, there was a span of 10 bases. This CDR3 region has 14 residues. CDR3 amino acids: CASSVELEIGELFF. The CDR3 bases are TGTGCCAGCAGCGTAGAGTTGGAGATCGGGGAGCTGTTTTTT.

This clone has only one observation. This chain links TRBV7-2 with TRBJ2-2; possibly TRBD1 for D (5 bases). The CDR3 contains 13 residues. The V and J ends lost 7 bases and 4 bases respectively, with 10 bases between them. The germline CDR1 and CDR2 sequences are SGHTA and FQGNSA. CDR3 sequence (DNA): TGTGCCAGCACCGTCAGGGTCACCGGGGAGCTGTTTTTT. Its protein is CASTVRVTGELFF.

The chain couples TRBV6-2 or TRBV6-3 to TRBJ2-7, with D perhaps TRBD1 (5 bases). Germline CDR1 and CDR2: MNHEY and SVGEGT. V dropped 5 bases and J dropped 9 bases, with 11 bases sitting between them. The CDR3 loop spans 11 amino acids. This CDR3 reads CASSTLTGQYF. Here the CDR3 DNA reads TGTGCCAGCAGTACTTTAACAGGGCAGTACTTC.